The clone carrying this TCR beta chain came up a few times. The antigen is not known. This sample is drawn from a study of T cell repertoires in cytomegalovirus infection. In the study overall: In public TCR beta signatures, there were indications of both CMV infection and matching HLA type.

TCRdb re-analysed the reads in MiXCR, keeping a single row per CDR3 protein. The profile shows 35,000 or so distinct CDR3 sequences, roughly 54% of them singletons. Germline V lookup: CDR1 MNHEY, CDR2 SVGAGI. The CDR3 spans 17 residues. Deletions cut 2 bases from V and 0 bases from J, with 16 bases between. This specimen was CD8+ T cells from cultured PBMCs, taken from culture after CMV antigen stimulation. The chain couples TRBV6-5 to TRBJ1-1, with D unresolved. This TCR was recovered from a human donor in good health (CMV status not recorded). Some clones in this sample may be carry-over from other donors' samples. CDR3 protein: CASSYGAEWRMNTEAFF. The DNA for the CDR3 is TGTGCCAGCAGTTACGGAGCGGAATGGAGGATGAACACTGAAGCTTTCTTT.